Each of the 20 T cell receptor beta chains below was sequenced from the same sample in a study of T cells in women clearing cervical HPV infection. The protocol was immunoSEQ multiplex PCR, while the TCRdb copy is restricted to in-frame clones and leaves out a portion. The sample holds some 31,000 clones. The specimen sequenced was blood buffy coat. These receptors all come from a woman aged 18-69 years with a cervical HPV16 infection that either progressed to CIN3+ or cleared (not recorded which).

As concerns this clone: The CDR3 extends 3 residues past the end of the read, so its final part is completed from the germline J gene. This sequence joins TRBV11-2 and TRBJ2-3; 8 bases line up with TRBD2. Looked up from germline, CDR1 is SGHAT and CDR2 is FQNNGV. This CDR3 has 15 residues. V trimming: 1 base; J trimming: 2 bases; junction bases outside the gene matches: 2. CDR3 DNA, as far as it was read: TGTGCCAGCAGCTTAGTGCGGGGGGCCACAGATACG. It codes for CASSLVRGATDT. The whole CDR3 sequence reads CASSLVRGATDTQYF.

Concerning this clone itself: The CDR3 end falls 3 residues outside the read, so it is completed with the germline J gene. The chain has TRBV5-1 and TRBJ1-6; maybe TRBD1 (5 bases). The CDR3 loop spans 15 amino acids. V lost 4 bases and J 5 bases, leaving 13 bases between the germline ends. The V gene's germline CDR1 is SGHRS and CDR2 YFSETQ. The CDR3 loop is CASSVQGPHNSPLHF. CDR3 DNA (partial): TGCGCCAGCAGCGTGCAGGGTCCCCATAATTCACCC.

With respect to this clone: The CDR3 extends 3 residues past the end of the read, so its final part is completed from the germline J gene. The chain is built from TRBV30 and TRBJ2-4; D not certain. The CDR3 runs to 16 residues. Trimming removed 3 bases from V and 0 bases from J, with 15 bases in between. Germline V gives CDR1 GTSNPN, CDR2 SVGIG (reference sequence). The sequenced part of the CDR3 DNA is TGTGCCTGGAGGTCCTCTGGTCCAGTAGCCAAAAACATT. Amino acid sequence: CAWRSSGPVAKNI. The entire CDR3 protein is CAWRSSGPVAKNIQYF.

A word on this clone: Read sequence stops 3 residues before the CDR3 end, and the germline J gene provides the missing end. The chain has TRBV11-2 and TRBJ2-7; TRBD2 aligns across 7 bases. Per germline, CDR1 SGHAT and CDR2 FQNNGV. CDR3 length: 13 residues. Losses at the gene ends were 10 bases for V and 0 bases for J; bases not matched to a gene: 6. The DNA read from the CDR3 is TGTGCCACCGCAACTAGCGCCTCCTACGAG. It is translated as CATATSASYE. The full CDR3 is CATATSASYEQYF. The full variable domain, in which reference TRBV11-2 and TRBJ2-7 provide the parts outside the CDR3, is EAGVAQSPRYKIIEKRQSVAFWCNPISGHATLYWYQQILGQGPKLLIQFQNNGVVDDSQLPKDRFSAERLKGVDSTLKIQPAKLEDSAVYLCATATSASYEQYFGPGTRLTVT.

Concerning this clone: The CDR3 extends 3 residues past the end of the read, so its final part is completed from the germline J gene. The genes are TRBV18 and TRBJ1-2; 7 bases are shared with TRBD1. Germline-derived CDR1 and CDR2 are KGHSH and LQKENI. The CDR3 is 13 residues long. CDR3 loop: CASSPLDRYDYTF. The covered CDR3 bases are TGTGCCAGCTCACCTTTGGACAGGTACGAC.

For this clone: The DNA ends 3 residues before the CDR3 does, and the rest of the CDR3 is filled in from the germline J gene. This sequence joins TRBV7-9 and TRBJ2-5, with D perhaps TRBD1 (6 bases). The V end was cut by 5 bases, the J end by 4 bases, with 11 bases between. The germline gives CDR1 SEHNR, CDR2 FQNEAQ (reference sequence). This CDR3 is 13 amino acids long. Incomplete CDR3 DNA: TGTGCCAGCAGCACTTCAGGGGCAGAGACC. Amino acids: CASSTSGAET. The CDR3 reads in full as CASSTSGAETQYF.

The CDR3 loop reads CASSSNTDTQYF. The CDR3 DNA, read in part, is TGCGCCAGCAGCTCCAACACAGATACG. The J gene is TRBJ2-3, the V gene TRBV5-1; D gene uncertain. The sequence runs out 3 residues before the end of the CDR3; the remainder is reconstructed from the germline J gene. Trimming cost V 3 bases and J 2 bases, with 4 bases left between them. The germline gives CDR1 SGHRS, CDR2 YFSETQ. This CDR3 spans 12 amino acids. The full variable domain, with the rest looked up from reference TRBV5-1 and TRBJ2-3, is KAGVTQTPRYLIKTRGQQVTLSCSPISGHRSVSWYQQTPGQGLQFLFEYFSETQRNKGNFPGRFSGRQFSNSRSEMNVSTLELGDSALYLCASSSNTDTQYFGPGTRLTVL.

CDR3 region: CASSRGTATYEQYF. Incomplete CDR3 DNA: TGTGCCAGTAGTAGGGGGACTGCCACCTACGAG. V gene TRBV19 combines with J gene TRBJ2-7; TRBD2 might be the D (6 bases). The sequence runs out 3 residues before the end of the CDR3; the remainder is reconstructed from the germline J gene. This CDR3 contains 14 residues. Germline CDR1 is LNHDA and CDR2 is SQIVND (reference sequence). V dropped 4 bases and J dropped 2 bases, with 12 bases sitting between them.

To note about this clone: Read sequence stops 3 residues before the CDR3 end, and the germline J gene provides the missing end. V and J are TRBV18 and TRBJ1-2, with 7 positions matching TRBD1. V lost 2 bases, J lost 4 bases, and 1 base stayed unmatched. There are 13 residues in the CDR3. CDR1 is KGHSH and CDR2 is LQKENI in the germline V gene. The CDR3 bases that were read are TGTGCCAGCTCACCAGACAGGGCCTATGGC. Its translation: CASSPDRAYG. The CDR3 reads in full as CASSPDRAYGYTF.

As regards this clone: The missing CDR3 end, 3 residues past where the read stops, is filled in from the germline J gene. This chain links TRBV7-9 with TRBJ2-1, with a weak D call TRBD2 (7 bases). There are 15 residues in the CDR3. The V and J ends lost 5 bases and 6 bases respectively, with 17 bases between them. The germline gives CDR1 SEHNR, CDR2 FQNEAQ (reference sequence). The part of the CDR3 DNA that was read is TGTGCCAGCAGCAGCCCCCGGGGGGCGGGCAATGAG. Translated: CASSSPRGAGNE. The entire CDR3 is CASSSPRGAGNEQFF.

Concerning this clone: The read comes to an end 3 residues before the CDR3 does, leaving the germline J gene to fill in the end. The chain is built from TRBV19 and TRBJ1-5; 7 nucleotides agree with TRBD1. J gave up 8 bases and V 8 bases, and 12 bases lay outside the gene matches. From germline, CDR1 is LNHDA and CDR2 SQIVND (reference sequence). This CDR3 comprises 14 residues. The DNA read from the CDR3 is TGTGCCAGTCGGACAGGAGATATCATAAAGCCC. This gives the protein CASRTGDIIKP. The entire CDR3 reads CASRTGDIIKPQHF.

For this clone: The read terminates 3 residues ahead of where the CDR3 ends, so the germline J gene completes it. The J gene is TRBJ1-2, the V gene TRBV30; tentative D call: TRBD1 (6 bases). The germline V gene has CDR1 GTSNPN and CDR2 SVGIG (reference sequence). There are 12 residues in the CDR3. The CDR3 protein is CAWAQGFGGYTF. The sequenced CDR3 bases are TGTGCCTGGGCTCAGGGGTTTGGAGGC.

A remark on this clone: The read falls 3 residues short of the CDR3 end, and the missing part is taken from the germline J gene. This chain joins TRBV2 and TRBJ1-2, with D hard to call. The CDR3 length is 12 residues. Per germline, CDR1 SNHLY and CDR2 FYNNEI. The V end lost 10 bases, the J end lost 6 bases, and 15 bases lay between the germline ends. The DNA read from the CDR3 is TGTGCCAAATTAGGGAACGGGGATGGC. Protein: CAKLGNGDG. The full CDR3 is CAKLGNGDGYTF.

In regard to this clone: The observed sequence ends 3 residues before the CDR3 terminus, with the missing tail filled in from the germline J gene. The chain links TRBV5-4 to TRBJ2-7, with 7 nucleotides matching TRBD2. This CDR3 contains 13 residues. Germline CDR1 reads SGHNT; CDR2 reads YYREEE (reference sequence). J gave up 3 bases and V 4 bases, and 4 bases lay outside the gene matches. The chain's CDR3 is CASSPGTNYEQYF. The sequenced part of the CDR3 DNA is TGTGCCAGCAGCCCCGGGACTAACTACGAG.

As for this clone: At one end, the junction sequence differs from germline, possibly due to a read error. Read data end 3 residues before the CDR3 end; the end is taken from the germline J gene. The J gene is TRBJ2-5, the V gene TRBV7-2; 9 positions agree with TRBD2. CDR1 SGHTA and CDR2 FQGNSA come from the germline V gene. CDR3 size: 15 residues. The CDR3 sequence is CAGSLVAGEGETQYF. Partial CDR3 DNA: TGTGCCGGCAGCTTAGTAGCGGGAGAGGGGGAGACC.

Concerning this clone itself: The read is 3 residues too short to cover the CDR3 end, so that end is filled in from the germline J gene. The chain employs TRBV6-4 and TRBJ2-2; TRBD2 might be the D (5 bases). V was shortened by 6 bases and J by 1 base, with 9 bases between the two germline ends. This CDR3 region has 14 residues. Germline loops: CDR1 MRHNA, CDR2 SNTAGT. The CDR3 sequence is CASSQLGNTGELFF. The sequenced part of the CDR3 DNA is TGTGCCAGCAGCCAACTAGGGAACACCGGGGAG.

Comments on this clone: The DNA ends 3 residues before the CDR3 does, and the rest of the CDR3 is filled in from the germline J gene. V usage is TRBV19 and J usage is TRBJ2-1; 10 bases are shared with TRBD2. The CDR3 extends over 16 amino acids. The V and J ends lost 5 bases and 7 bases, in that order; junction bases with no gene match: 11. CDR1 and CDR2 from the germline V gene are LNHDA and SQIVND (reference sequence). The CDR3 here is CASSLKSGRAGNEQFF. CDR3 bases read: TGTGCCAGTAGTCTAAAAAGCGGGAGGGCGGGAAATGAG.

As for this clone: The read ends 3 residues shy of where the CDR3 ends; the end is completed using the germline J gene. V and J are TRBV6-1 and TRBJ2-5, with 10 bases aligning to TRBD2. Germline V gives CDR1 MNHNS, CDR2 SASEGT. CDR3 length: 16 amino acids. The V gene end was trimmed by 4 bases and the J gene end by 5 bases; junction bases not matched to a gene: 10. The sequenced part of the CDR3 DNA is TGTGCCAGCAGTGCGTCTAGCGGGGGCCCGGGGGAGACC. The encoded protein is CASSASSGGPGET. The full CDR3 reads CASSASSGGPGETQYF.

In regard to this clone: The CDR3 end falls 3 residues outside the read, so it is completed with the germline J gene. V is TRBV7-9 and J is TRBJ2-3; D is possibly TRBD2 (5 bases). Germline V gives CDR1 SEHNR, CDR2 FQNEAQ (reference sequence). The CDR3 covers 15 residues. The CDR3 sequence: CASSLFSALQETQYF. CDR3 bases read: TGTGCCAGCAGCTTATTTAGCGCGCTGCAAGAGACG.

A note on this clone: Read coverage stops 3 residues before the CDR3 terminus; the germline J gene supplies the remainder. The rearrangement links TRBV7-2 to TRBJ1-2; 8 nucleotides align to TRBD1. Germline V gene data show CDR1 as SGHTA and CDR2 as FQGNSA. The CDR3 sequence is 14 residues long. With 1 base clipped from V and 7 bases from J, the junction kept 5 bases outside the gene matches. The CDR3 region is CASSLDQGAGGYTF. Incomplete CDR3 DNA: TGTGCCAGCAGCTTAGATCAGGGGGCGGGTGGC.